This T cell receptor beta chain was found in a study of early T cells in non-severe SARS-CoV-2 infection. In TCRdb, the 5' RACE reads were re-called with MiXCR into one record per CDR3 protein. The sample has about 80,000 distinct CDR3 sequences; approximately 12% are singletons. This clonotype was observed a handful of times. The source is an adult who was a healthcare worker with PCR-confirmed SARS-CoV-2 infection or an uninfected control (not recorded which). The donor label of this sample is uncertain. This specimen was whole blood, taken at baseline.

CDR3 coding DNA: TGTGCCAGCACGATGTACCGGGGGACAGATACGCAGTATTTT. It codes for CASTMYRGTDTQYF. The rearrangement links TRBV18 to TRBJ2-3; maybe TRBD2 (6 bases). Germline CDR1 and CDR2: KGHSH and LQKENI. Trimming shortened V by 8 bases and J by 3 bases, and 15 bases separated the two germline ends. The CDR3 is 14 amino acids.